This T cell receptor (beta chain) was captured in a study of cytomegalovirus exposure and HLA in healthy donors. Study conclusions and caveats: In a later analysis, DRB1 alleles had the most associated TCRs; HLA-C alleles the fewest.

About this clone: What it recognizes is unknown.

The PCR was carried out with 60 Vbeta primers and 13 Jbeta primers. Produced via immunoSEQ multiplex PCR; TCRdb's table is partial and in-frame only. The table has fewer than 200,000 clones, roughly 84% seen once; the top ten hold around 0.21%. With V trimmed by 2 bases and J by 0 bases, 10 bases remained unmatched. The CDR3 loop spans 18 amino acids. Germline lookup yields CDR1 LNHDA and CDR2 SQIVND (reference sequence). The TCR sequence derives from a girl less than two years old in good health and CMV-seronegative. Sequencing was carried out using PBMCs. The V gene is TRBV19, the J gene TRBJ1-5; TRBD1 matches at 7 bases. The CDR3: CASSIPRTGVYSNQPQHF. The CDR3 DNA sequence: TGTGCCAGTAGTATACCCCGGACAGGAGTATATAGCAATCAGCCCCAGCATTTT. Supplemented by reference TRBV19 and TRBJ1-5, the full variable domain reads DGGITQSPKYLFRKEGQNVTLSCEQNLNHDAMYWYRQDPGQGLRLIYYSQIVNDFQKGDIAEGYSVSREKKESFPLTVTSAQKNPTAFYLCASSIPRTGVYSNQPQHFGDGTRLSIL.